This TCR beta chain was recovered during a study of OX40 agonist ivuxolimab in advanced cancers. For the study at large: Patient treatment consisted of intravenous ivuxolimab administration every 2 weeks at 0.01 to 10 mg/kg. Study-wide results and limits: Circulating CD4+ and CD8+ T cells showed clonal expansion by week 6 at 0.1 to 3.0 mg/kg. Expanded clones tended on average to be more numerous among CD8+ T cells than CD4+.

The CDR3 runs 15 residues. Looked up from germline, CDR1 is SGHRS and CDR2 is YFSETQ. The ends were cut back, 0 bases at V and 1 base at J, with 10 bases in the middle. This clone has a single count. The antigen remains undetermined. Using immunoSEQ multiplex PCR, the repertoire was profiled, and TCRdb retains in-frame clones only, with some absent. The sample includes more than 45,000 clones, roughly 90% of them seen just once. This TCR derives from an adult with an advanced solid tumor such as melanoma, head and neck, liver or kidney cancer. This chain connects TRBV5-1 to TRBJ2-5; D call uncertain. This specimen was CD4+ or CD8+ T cells sorted from blood, taken in a trial of the OX40 agonist ivuxolimab. CDR3 DNA: TGCGCCAGCAGCTTGGGCCAGGCCGCCCAAGAGACCCAGTACTTC. It yields the protein CASSLGQAAQETQYF.